This T cell receptor beta chain comes out of a study of blood T cell repertoires in COVID-19. Participant-given clinical history determined each cohort assignment. Profiled with immunoSEQ multiplex PCR; TCRdb holds only in-frame clones, not every one. The table shows more than 450,000 clones, with roughly 87% occurring only once. The receptor was isolated from a woman aged 18-35 years who had recovered from COVID-19. What was sequenced was PBMCs or T cells enriched from blood (not recorded which).

For the CDR3, the DNA is TGTGCCAGCTCACTTCTTTACACGGGGGATGAAAAACTGTTTTTT. Protein product: CASSLLYTGDEKLFF. This chain connects TRBV18 to TRBJ1-4; TRBD1 might be the D (5 bases). The CDR3 totals 15 residues. The germline V gene has CDR1 KGHSH and CDR2 LQKENI. V lost 4 bases and J 6 bases, leaving 15 bases between the germline ends.